These 18 T cell receptor beta chains came from one sample sequenced in a study of T cells in Graves' hyperthyroidism and ophthalmopathy. RNA transcripts provided the source from which TCR beta CDR3 regions were amplified. First-round RT-PCR of the TCR CDR3 relied on the HTBI primer set. From the multiplex PCR reads, TCRdb called clonotypes with MiXCR, one entry per CDR3 protein. This sample has hundreds of thousands of distinct CDR3 sequences, with roughly 15% found just once. Sequenced sample: blood. Receptors originate from a middle-aged woman with Graves' ophthalmopathy.

This clonotype was detected ten times or more. The chain joins TRBV7-9 to TRBJ2-5, with a weak D call TRBD2 (5 bases). The CDR3 totals 14 residues. The V end lost 5 bases, the J end lost 1 base, and 11 bases lay between the germline ends. Germline lookup yields CDR1 SEHNR and CDR2 FQNEAQ (reference sequence). In nucleotides, the CDR3 is TGTGCCAGCAGCCTCCTAACTAGCCAAGAGACCCAGTACTTC. This gives the protein CASSLLTSQETQYF.

This clonotype was found many times. The V gene is TRBV2, the J gene TRBJ2-7; D remains ambiguous. Between the trimmed V and J ends, which lost 6 bases and 2 bases, there was a span of 11 bases. Germline-derived CDR1 and CDR2 are SNHLY and FYNNEI. This CDR3 is built from 13 residues. Here the CDR3 DNA reads TGTGCCAGCAGGCGACCGCGGACCTACGAGCAGTACTTC. It is translated as CASRRPRTYEQYF.

This clonotype was recorded at least ten times. The J gene is TRBJ1-1, the V gene TRBV12-3 or TRBV12-4; D uncertain. The germline V and J ends were trimmed by 6 bases and 2 bases, with 22 bases remaining between them. The CDR3 totals 17 residues. The DNA for the CDR3 is TGTGCCAGCAGCTCGACCCGATTCCTAGGCTATAACACTGAAGCTTTCTTT. Its protein product is CASSSTRFLGYNTEAFF.

The chain carries TRBV24-1 and TRBJ1-1; TRBD1 is a possible D gene (6 bases). V shed 3 bases and J shed 8 bases, with 12 bases lying between them. The CDR3 is 13 amino acids. The germline V gene has CDR1 KGHDR and CDR2 SFDVKD. For the CDR3, the DNA is TGTGCCACCAGTGATAGGGACACTGCAGAAGCTTTCTTT. Residues: CATSDRDTAEAFF.

This clonotype was counted many times. V gene TRBV11-2 combines with J gene TRBJ2-4, with TRBD2 as a possible D gene (6 bases). V was trimmed by 4 bases and J by 9 bases, leaving 19 bases between them. This CDR3 is built from 15 residues. The germline V gene encodes CDR1 SGHAT and CDR2 FQNNGV. In nucleotides, the CDR3 is TGTGCCAGCAGCTCGGAGGGCAGAGTTTTGGGCATTCAGTACTTC. This encodes CASSSEGRVLGIQYF.

In its sample, this clonotype was seen a few times. The chain is built from TRBV27 and TRBJ2-7; D remains unclear. CDR1 is MNHEY, CDR2 SMNVEV, per germline (reference sequence). This CDR3 has 12 amino acids. The ends were cut back, 3 bases at V and 6 bases at J, with 9 bases in the middle. CDR3 amino acids: CASSFSFGEQYF. CDR3 in DNA: TGTGCCAGCAGTTTTTCGTTCGGCGAGCAGTACTTC.

This clonotype has at least ten counts. V usage is TRBV7-9 and J usage is TRBJ1-2; D possibly corresponds to TRBD1 (5 bases). Germline V gene lookup returns CDR1 SEHNR and CDR2 FQNEAQ (reference sequence). The CDR3 is 16 amino acids. Trimming took off 5 bases at V and 6 bases at J, with 22 bases between the two ends. The CDR3 bases are TGTGCCAGCAGCCCCCCCCTTGGGGTCGGGGGTCATGGCTACACCTTC. Its protein product is CASSPPLGVGGHGYTF. Complete variable domain (other parts from reference TRBV7-9 and TRBJ1-2): DTGVSQNPRHKITKRGQNVTFRCDPISEHNRLYWYRQTLGQGPEFLTYFQNEAQLEKSRLLSDRFSAERPKGSFSTLEIQRTEQGDSAMYLCASSPPLGVGGHGYTFGSGTRLTVV.

The chain combines TRBV19 with TRBJ1-5, with D unresolved. The length of the CDR3 is 14 residues. Germline V gene lookup returns CDR1 LNHDA and CDR2 SQIVND (reference sequence). The germline V and J ends were trimmed by 2 bases and 2 bases, with 7 bases remaining between them. The CDR3 loop is CASSIQGRNQPQHF. The CDR3 DNA reads as TGTGCCAGTAGTATACAAGGCCGCAATCAGCCCCAGCATTTT.

This clonotype was observed at least ten times. The gene calls are TRBV20-1 and TRBJ2-7, with 8 bases lining up with TRBD2. Trimming removed 6 bases from V and 7 bases from J; junction bases left unmatched: 11. The CDR3 contains 13 residues. Per germline, CDR1 DFQATT and CDR2 SNEGSKA (reference sequence). For the CDR3, the DNA is TGCAGTGCGACAGCGGGAGAGTTAAGGGAGCAGTACTTC. The encoded protein is CSATAGELREQYF.

The sample holds many counts of this clonotype. The genes are TRBV11-2 and TRBJ2-7, with 11 bases lining up with TRBD2. Germline CDR1 is SGHAT and CDR2 is FQNNGV. The CDR3 extends over 18 amino acids. The V gene end was trimmed by 5 bases and the J gene end by 0 bases; junction bases not matched to a gene: 12. As DNA, the CDR3 is TGTGCCAGCAGCACGGGACTAGCGGAGCCCACCTACTCCTACGAGCAGTACTTC. Amino acids: CASSTGLAEPTYSYEQYF.

CDR3 DNA sequence: TGTGCCAGCAGGTCCGGGACAGAGGGCTATGGCTACACCTTC. This encodes CASRSGTEGYGYTF. The chain has TRBV27 and TRBJ1-2; 7 bases line up with TRBD1. The germline V gene has CDR1 MNHEY and CDR2 SMNVEV (reference sequence). This CDR3 comprises 14 residues. V trimming: 6 bases; J trimming: 4 bases; junction bases outside the gene matches: 8.

CDR3 coding DNA: TGTGCCACGCTGCCCGGGACAGGGGGTGCCGAGACCCAGTACTTC. Its translation: CATLPGTGGAETQYF. The chain employs TRBV28 and TRBJ2-5, with TRBD1 identical over 11 bases. From germline, CDR1 is MDHEN and CDR2 SYDVKM. This CDR3 comprises 15 residues. With 10 bases clipped from V and 5 bases from J, the junction kept 12 bases outside the gene matches.

This clonotype was found many times. V and J are TRBV6-1 and TRBJ2-7, with D tentatively TRBD1 or TRBD2 (5 bases each). Germline CDR1 is MNHNS and CDR2 is SASEGT. This CDR3 spans 15 amino acids. V was trimmed by 6 bases and J by 2 bases, leaving 17 bases between them. The CDR3 is CASSNPGRSTYEQYF. The CDR3 nucleotides are TGTGCCAGCAGCAACCCGGGACGGTCTACCTACGAGCAGTACTTC.

A remark on this clonotype: This may come from a read error, since a much larger clone is one base off. The chain joins TRBV28 to TRBJ2-5; no firm D call. The CDR3 is 13 residues long. Per germline, CDR1 MDHEN and CDR2 SYDVKM. The CDR3 sequence is CASSSGSQETHYF. The CDR3 DNA reads TGTGCCAGCAGTTCCGGCAGCCAAGAGACCCATTACTTC.

This clonotype was observed many times. This sequence joins TRBV15 and TRBJ2-7; tentatively, D is TRBD1 (6 bases). The CDR3 runs to 15 residues. V dropped 4 bases and J dropped 0 bases, with 13 bases sitting between them. Germline V CDR1 and CDR2: LNHNV, YYDKDF (reference sequence). CDR3 sequence: CATSKDSSSSYEQYF. DNA for the CDR3: TGTGCCACCAGCAAGGACAGTTCGAGCTCCTACGAGCAGTACTTC.

The gene calls are TRBV6-5 and TRBJ1-2; weak D call: TRBD1 (5 bases). V was cut by 0 bases and J by 7 bases, with 12 bases left in between. The CDR3 has 14 residues. Germline V CDR1 and CDR2: MNHEY, SVGAGI. DNA of the CDR3: TGTGCCAGCAGTTACTCCCGCAGGGTTGTTGGCTACACCTTC. Its protein product is CASSYSRRVVGYTF.

This sequence joins TRBV11-1 and TRBJ2-7; 9 bases are shared with TRBD1. CDR3 length: 19 residues. Germline values: CDR1 SGHAT, CDR2 FQDESV (reference sequence). V lost 5 bases and J lost 3; bases outside the gene matches: 20. The CDR3 DNA reads TGTGCCAGCAGCGCTCGACTCTACAGGGGGCGAAGTGATATCTACGAGCAGTACTTC. It encodes CASSARLYRGRSDIYEQYF.

The chain combines TRBV11-3 with TRBJ2-5; TRBD2 matches 9 bases. The junction had 7 bases not matched to a gene; V was cut back by 3 bases and J by 5 bases. Germline CDR1 SGHNT, CDR2 YENEEA. This CDR3 contains 15 residues. The CDR3 loop reads CASSFLAGVWETQYF. DNA of the CDR3: TGTGCCAGCAGCTTTTTAGCGGGAGTTTGGGAGACCCAGTACTTC.